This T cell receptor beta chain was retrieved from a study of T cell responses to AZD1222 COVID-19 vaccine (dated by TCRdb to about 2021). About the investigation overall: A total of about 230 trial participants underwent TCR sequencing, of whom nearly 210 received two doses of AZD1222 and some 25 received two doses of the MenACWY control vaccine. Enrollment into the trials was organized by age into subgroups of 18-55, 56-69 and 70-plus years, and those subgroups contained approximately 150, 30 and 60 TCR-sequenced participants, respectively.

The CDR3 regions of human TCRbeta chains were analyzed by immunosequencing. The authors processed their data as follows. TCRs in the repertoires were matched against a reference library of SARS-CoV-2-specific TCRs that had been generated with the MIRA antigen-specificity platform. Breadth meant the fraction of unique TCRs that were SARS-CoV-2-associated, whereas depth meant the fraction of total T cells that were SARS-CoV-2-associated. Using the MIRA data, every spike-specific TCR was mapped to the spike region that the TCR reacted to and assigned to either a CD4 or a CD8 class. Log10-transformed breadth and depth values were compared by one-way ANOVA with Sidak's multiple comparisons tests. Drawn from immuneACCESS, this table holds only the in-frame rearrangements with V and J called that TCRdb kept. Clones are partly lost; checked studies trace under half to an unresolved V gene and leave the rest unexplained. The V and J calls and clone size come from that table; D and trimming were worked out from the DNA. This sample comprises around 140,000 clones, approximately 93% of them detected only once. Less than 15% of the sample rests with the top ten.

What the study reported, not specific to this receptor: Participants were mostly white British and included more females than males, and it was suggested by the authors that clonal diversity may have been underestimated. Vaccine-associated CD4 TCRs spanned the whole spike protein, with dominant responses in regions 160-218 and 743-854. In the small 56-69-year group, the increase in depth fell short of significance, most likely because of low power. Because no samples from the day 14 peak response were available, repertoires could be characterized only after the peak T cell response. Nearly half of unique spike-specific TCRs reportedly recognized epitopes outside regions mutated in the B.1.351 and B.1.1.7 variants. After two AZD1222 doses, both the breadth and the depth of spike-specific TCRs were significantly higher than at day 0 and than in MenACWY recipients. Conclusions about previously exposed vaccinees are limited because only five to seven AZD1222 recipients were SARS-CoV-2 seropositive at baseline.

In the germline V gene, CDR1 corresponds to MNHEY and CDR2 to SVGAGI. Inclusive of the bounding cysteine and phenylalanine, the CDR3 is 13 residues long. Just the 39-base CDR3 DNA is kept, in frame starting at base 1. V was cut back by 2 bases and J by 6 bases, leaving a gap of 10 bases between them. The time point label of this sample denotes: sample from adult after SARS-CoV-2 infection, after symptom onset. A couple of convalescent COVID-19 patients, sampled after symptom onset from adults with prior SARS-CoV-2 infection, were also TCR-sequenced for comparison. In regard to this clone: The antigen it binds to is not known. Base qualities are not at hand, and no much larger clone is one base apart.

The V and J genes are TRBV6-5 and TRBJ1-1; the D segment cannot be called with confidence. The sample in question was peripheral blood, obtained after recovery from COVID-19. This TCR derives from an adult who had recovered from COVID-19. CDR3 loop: CASSYLDMPEAFF. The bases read TGTGCCAGCAGTTACCTTGACATGCCTGAAGCTTTCTTT.